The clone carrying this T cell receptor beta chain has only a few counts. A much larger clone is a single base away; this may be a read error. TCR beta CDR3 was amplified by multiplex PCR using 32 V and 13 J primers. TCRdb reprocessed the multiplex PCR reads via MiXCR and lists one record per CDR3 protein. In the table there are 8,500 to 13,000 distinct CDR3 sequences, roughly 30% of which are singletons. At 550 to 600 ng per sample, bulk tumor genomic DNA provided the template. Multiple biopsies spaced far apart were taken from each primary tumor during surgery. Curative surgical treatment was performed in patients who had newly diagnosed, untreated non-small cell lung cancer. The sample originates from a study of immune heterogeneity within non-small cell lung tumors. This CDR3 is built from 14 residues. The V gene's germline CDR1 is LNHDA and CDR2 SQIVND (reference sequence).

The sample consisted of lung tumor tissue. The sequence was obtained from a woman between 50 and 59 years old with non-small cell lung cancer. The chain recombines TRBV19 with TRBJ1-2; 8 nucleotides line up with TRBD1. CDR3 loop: CVSTGQGGVYGYTF. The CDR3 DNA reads TGTGTCAGTACTGGACAGGGTGGCGTATATGGCTACACCTTC.